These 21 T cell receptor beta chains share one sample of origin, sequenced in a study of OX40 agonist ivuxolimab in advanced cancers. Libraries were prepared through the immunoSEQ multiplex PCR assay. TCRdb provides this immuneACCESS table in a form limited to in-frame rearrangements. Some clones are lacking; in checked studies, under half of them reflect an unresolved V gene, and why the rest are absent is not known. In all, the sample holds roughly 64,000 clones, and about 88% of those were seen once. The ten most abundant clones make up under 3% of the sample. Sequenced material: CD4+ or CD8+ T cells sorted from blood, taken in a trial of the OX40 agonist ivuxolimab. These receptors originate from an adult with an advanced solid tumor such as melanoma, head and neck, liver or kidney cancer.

The CDR3 spells CASSSTTLNTEAFF. CDR3 nucleotides: TGTGCCAGCAGTTCCACAACATTGAACACTGAAGCTTTCTTT. The J gene is TRBJ1-1, the V gene TRBV27, with unresolved D. Germline V gene lookup returns CDR1 MNHEY and CDR2 SMNVEV (reference sequence). This CDR3 spans 14 amino acids. The ends were cut back, 4 bases at V and 0 bases at J, with 9 bases in the middle.

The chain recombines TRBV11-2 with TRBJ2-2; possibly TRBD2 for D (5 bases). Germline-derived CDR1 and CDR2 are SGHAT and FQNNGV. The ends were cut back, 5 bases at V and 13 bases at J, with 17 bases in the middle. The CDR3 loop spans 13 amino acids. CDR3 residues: CASSPDLVGGLFF. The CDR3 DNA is TGTGCCAGCAGCCCAGACTTGGTAGGAGGGCTGTTTTTT. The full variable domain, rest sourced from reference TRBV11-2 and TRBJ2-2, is EAGVAQSPRYKIIEKRQSVAFWCNPISGHATLYWYQQILGQGPKLLIQFQNNGVVDDSQLPKDRFSAERLKGVDSTLKIQPAKLEDSAVYLCASSPDLVGGLFFGEGSRLTVL.

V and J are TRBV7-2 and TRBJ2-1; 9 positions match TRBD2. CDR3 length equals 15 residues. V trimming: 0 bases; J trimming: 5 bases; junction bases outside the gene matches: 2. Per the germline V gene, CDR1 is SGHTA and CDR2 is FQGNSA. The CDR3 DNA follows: TGTGCCAGCAGCTTAGCGAGCGGGGGGCACAATGAGCAGTTCTTC. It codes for CASSLASGGHNEQFF. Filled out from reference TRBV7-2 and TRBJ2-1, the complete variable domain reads GAGVSQSPSNKVTEKGKDVELRCDPISGHTALYWYRQSLGQGLEFLIYFQGNSAPDKSGLPSDRFSAERTGGSVSTLTIQRTQQEDSAVYLCASSLASGGHNEQFFGPGTRLTVL.

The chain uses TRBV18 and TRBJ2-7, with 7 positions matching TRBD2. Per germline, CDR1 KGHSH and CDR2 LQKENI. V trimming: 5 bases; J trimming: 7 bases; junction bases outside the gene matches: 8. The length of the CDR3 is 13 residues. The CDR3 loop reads CASSSQRGGEQYF. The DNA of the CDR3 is TGTGCCAGCTCATCCCAGCGGGGTGGTGAGCAGTACTTC.

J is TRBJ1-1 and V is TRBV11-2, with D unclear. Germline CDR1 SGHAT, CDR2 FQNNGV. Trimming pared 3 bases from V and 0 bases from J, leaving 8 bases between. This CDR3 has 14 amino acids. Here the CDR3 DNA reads TGTGCCAGCAGCTTCGGAACCATGAACACTGAAGCTTTCTTT. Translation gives CASSFGTMNTEAFF. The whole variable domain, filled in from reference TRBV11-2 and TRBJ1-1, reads EAGVAQSPRYKIIEKRQSVAFWCNPISGHATLYWYQQILGQGPKLLIQFQNNGVVDDSQLPKDRFSAERLKGVDSTLKIQPAKLEDSAVYLCASSFGTMNTEAFFGQGTRLTVV.

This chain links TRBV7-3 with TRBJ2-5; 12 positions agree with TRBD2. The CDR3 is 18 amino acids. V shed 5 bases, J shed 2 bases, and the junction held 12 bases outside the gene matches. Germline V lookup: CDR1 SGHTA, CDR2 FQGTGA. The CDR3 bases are TGTGCCAGCAGCCAACGACTAGCGGGAGTCCCCCCACAAGAGACCCAGTACTTC. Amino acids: CASSQRLAGVPPQETQYF.

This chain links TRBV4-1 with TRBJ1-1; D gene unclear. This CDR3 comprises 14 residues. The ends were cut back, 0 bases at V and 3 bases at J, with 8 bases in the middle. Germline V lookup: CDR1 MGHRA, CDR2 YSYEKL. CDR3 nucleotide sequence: TGCGCCAGCAGCCAAGACCGGACGGACACTGAAGCTTTCTTT. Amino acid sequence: CASSQDRTDTEAFF.

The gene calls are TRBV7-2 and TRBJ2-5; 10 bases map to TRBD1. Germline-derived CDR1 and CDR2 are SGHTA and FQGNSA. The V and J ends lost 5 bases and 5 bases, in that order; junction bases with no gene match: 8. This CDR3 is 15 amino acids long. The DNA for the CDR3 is TGTGCCAGCAGCCACAGGGACAGGGGAGAGGAGACCCAGTACTTC. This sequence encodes CASSHRDRGEETQYF.

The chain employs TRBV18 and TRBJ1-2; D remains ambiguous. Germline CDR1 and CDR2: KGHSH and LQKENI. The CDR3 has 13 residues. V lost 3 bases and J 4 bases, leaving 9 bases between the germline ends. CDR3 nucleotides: TGTGCCAGCTCACCCCCATCTACCTATGGCTACACCTTC. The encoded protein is CASSPPSTYGYTF. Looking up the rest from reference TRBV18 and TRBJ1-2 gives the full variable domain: NAGVMQNPRHLVRRRGQEARLRCSPMKGHSHVYWYRQLPEEGLKFMVYLQKENIIDESGMPKERFSAEFPKEGPSILRIQQVVRGDSAAYFCASSPPSTYGYTFGSGTRLTVV.

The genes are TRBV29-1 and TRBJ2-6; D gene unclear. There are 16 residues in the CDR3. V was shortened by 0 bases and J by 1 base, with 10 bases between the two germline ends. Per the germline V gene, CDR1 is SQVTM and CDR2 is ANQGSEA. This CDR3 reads CSVEDLVLSGANVLTF. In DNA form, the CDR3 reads TGCAGCGTTGAAGATCTAGTTCTTTCTGGGGCCAACGTCCTGACTTTC.

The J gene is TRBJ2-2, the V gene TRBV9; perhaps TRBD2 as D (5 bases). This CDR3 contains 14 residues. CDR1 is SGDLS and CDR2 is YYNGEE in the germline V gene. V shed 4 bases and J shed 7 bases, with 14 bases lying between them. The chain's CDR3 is CASSPKRTVGELFF. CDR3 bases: TGTGCCAGCAGCCCCAAGCGGACGGTCGGGGAGCTGTTTTTT. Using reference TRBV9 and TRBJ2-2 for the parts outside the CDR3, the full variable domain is DSGVTQTPKHLITATGQRVTLRCSPRSGDLSVYWYQQSLDQGLQFLIQYYNGEERAKGNILERFSAQQFPDLHSELNLSSLELGDSALYFCASSPKRTVGELFFGEGSRLTVL.

CDR3 sequence (DNA): TGTGCCAGCAGTAAAAGACTAGCGGGGTACAATGAGCAGTTCTTC. Protein product: CASSKRLAGYNEQFF. The chain combines TRBV7-9 with TRBJ2-1, with TRBD2 matching 11 bases. Germline values: CDR1 SEHNR, CDR2 FQNEAQ (reference sequence). The CDR3 is 15 residues long. V trimming: 6 bases; J trimming: 4 bases; junction bases outside the gene matches: 5.

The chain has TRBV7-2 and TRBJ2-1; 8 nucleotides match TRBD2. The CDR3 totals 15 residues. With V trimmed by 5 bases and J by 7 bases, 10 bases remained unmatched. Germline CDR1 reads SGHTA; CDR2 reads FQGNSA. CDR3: CASSGAGGWRNEQFF. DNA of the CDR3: TGTGCCAGCAGCGGGGCGGGGGGCTGGAGAAATGAGCAGTTCTTC.

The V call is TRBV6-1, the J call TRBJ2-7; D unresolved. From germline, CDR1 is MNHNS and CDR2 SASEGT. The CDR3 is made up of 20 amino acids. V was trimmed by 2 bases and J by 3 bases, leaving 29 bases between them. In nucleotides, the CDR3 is TGTGCCAGCAGTGAATTCGATAAGAGAGTGGGGTTCCCAGGAGACTACGAGCAGTACTTC. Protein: CASSEFDKRVGFPGDYEQYF.

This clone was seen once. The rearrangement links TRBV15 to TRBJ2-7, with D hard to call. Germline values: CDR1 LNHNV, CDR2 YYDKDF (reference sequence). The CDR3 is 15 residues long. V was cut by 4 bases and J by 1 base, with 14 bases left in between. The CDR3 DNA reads TGTGCCACCAGCACCTACCGACTGGGATCCTACGAGCAGTACTTC. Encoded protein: CATSTYRLGSYEQYF.

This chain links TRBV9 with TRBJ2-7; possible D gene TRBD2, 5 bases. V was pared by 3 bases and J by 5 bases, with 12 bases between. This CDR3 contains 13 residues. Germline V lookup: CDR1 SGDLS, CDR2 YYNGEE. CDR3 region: CASSASPSHEQYF. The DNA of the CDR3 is TGTGCCAGCAGCGCCTCCCCTAGCCACGAGCAGTACTTC.

For the CDR3, the DNA is TGTGCTAGTGGTTCAGGATCCGGGACAGGGGGCGATACGCAGTATTTT. This sequence encodes CASGSGSGTGGDTQYF. V usage is TRBV12-5 and J usage is TRBJ2-3; 12 bases match TRBD1. With V trimmed by 4 bases and J by 6 bases, 8 bases remained unmatched. The germline CDR1 and CDR2 sequences are LGHNT and FRNRAP. The CDR3 is 16 amino acids.

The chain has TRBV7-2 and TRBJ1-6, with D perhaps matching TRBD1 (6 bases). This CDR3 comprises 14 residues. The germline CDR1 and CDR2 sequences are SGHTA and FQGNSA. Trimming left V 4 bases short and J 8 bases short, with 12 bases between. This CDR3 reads CASSSQGHDSPLHF. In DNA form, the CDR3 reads TGTGCCAGCAGCTCCCAGGGGCATGATTCACCCCTCCACTTT.

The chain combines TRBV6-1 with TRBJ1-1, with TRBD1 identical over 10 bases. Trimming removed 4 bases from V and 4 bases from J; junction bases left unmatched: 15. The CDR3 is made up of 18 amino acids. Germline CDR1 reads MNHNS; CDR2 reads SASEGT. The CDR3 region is CASSVGTGVSGRSTEAFF. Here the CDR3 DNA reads TGTGCCAGCAGTGTCGGGACAGGGGTATCAGGAAGGTCCACTGAAGCTTTCTTT.

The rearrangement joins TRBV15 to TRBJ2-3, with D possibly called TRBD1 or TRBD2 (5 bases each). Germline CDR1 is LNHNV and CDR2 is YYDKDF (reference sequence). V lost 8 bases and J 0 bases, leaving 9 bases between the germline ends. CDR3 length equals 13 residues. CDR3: CATGDLSTDTQYF. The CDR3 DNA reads TGTGCCACCGGGGACCTTAGCACAGATACGCAGTATTTT.

Written as DNA, the CDR3 is TGCGCCAGCAGCGCCCAAGGGGCTATTCAGTTCTTC. Residues: CASSAQGAIQFF. This chain uses TRBV5-1 with TRBJ2-1; D might be TRBD1 (5 bases). Trimming stripped 4 bases from V and 13 bases from J, with 15 bases between. This CDR3 spans 12 amino acids. Per the germline V gene, CDR1 is SGHRS and CDR2 is YFSETQ.